One T cell receptor (beta chain) is described in this entry. Its antigen is unknown. This sample was taken from a study of shared clonotypes between healthy human individuals. Study summary: CD4 naive and CD4 memory each took three plates per donor, while CD8 naive took two and CD8 memory one.

Naive-designated CD8 cells lacked CD45RO, were positively enriched for CCR7, and omitted terminally differentiated effector memory CD45RA+ cells. CDR3 length: 13 residues. Unmatched junction bases numbered 4, after V lost 1 base and J lost 9 bases. Per germline, CDR1 MGHRA and CDR2 YSYEKL. The data were produced by immunoSEQ multiplex PCR, yet TCRdb's version contains in-frame clones alone and is incomplete. The repertoire holds millions of clones, with approximately 94% as singletons. Regarding the study as a whole: Large sequencing depth failed to make sorted-subset sequencing complete, rarefaction showed. Some clonotypes were shared by all four sorted-subset donors, while others were not shared. The non-shared ones had lower generation probabilities than the shared ones.

The V gene is TRBV4-1, the J gene TRBJ2-7; 9 bases are a match to TRBD1. Input material: naive CD8+ T cells sorted from blood. The receptor was isolated from a man aged 18 to 35 in good health. CDR3: CASSQGTGEGQYF. The CDR3 nucleotides are TGCGCCAGCAGCCAAGGGACAGGGGAGGGGCAGTACTTC.